This T cell receptor (beta chain) was sequenced during a study of blood T cell repertoires in COVID-19. Across the whole study: The samples span acute and convalescent COVID-19 from the United States, Italy and Spain. PBMCs, B-cell-depleted T cells, or T cells were the source of the cDNA or gDNA that made up the material.

Germline lookup yields CDR1 GTSNPN and CDR2 SVGIG (reference sequence). J lost 5 bases, V lost 0 bases, and 6 bases had no gene match. This CDR3 region has 14 residues. Assay used: immunoSEQ multiplex PCR; TCRdb lists only in-frame clones, some missing. This sample has 250,000 to 350,000 clones, with 87% found just once. The gene calls are TRBV30 and TRBJ2-5, with 7 bases aligning to TRBD2. This sequence was found in a woman aged 45-60 years who had recovered from COVID-19. Sequencing input: peripheral blood. In DNA, the CDR3 is TGTGCCTGGAGTGTACTTAGACTAGCTGAGACCCAGTACTTC. This translates into CAWSVLRLAETQYF. Variable domain in full (rest from reference TRBV30 and TRBJ2-5): SQTIHQWPATLVQPVGSPLSLECTVEGTSNPNLYWYRQAAGRGLQLLFYSVGIGQISSEVPQNLSASRPQDRQFILSSKKLLLSDSGFYLCAWSVLRLAETQYFGPGTRLLVL.